This TCR beta chain was obtained from a study of T cells after yellow fever vaccination. Study in general: Libraries from low-cell-number fractions were prepared with the SMART-Seq v4 Ultra Low Input RNA kit.

From germline, CDR1 is DFQATT and CDR2 SNEGSKA (reference sequence). The CDR3 spans 16 residues. V gave up 3 bases and J gave up 2 bases; unmatched junction bases: 8. MiXCR, run by TCRdb on the 5' RACE reads, gives a single entry per CDR3 protein. Of approximately 110,000 distinct CDR3 sequences in the sample, under 8.5% are singletons; the top ten hold roughly 2.5%. This specimen consisted of CD4+ T cells sorted from PBMCs, obtained around 10 days after the first yellow fever vaccination. The J gene is TRBJ1-1, the V gene TRBV20-1, with TRBD1 matching 11 bases. The TCR was taken from a man between 18 and 35 years old who received the YFV17D yellow fever vaccine. CDR3 in DNA: TGCAGTGCTAGTGACGGACAGGGGGCGCGCAACACTGAAGCTTTCTTT. It encodes CSASDGQGARNTEAFF.